This TCR beta chain was documented in a study of human T cells and chemical hapten exposure. For the library, individual cDNA molecules each received unique molecular identifiers. TCRdb re-derived calls from the RACE reads in MiXCR, one entry per CDR3 protein. Of roughly 90,000 distinct CDR3 sequences in the sample, under 13% were seen once. As to this clonotype: The germline gene is not matched at one end of the junction; a read error may be the cause.

This CDR3 comprises 13 residues. Germline values: CDR1 MRHNA, CDR2 SNTAGT. The time point here: patch test 3, about 24 weeks after DPC sensitization. The sample's treatment: therapeutic diphenylcyclopropenone sensitization with weekly scalp DPC. The genes are TRBV6-4 and TRBJ2-1; no clear D gene. The source material was whole blood, sampled in connection with sensitization to the hapten diphenylcyclopropenone (DPC). The clonotype originates from a woman aged 30 to 39 with alopecia areata. Some clones in this sample may be carry-over from other donors' samples. The CDR3 loop reads CATSMETHNEQFF. The CDR3 region has the DNA TGTGCCACCAGTATGGAGACTCACAATGAGCAGTTCTTC.